These T cell receptor beta chains were read from a single sample in a study of blood T cell repertoires in COVID-19. Only in-frame clones appear in the TCRdb table, and some are missing; sequencing was by immunoSEQ multiplex PCR. The table has about 200,000 clones, roughly 80% seen once; the top ten hold roughly 0.91%. The specimen sequenced was peripheral blood. These receptors all come from a man aged 55 to 70 with COVID-19, enrolled during active disease. The conserved cysteine and the conserved F or W are not part of the CDR3 here.

J gene	V gene	CDR3 protein
TRBJ2-7	TRBV18	ASSLGGYEQY
TRBJ2-1	TRBV7-3	ASSPQLGTSGSYNEQF
TRBJ2-2	TRBV3-1/TRBV3-2	ASSQWTSGNTGELF
TRBJ1-5	TRBV29-1	SVPNSNQPQH
TRBJ1-2	TRBV27	ASSPRGWDDLYGYT
TRBJ2-1	TRBV27	ASSPTDRGAYNEQF
TRBJ2-7	TRBV28	ASSFHFTSGTYEQY
TRBJ1-5	TRBV4-1	ASSQVPGSNQPQH
TRBJ1-1	TRBV6-5	ASSPGQGAVFQAF
TRBJ1-5	TRBV5-1	ASSPDSNNQPQH
TRBJ1-2	TRBV29-1	SCGQAHGYT
TRBJ1-5	TRBV6-2/TRBV6-3	ASSSDRGYSNQPQH
TRBJ1-5	TRBV27	ASSSTGGFQPQH
TRBJ1-5	TRBV19	ASRRQGTNSNQPQH
TRBJ1-1	TRBV6-4	ASRLQALNTEAF
TRBJ1-1	TRBV4-3	ASSYTRETEAF
TRBJ1-6	TRBV7-2	ASRPGTGRNSPLH
TRBJ1-4	TRBV30	AWSPRGATNEKLF
TRBJ1-1	TRBV7-2	ASSLNRGYTEAF
TRBJ1-1	TRBV18	ASSPGQINTEAF
TRBJ1-1	TRBV5-1	ASSPVQGADTEAF
TRBJ1-2	TRBV27	ASSPEGSYGYT
TRBJ2-7	TRBV30	AWSVSEGSEQY
TRBJ2-5	TRBV29-1	SVARTEVLETQY
TRBJ1-1	TRBV29-1	SVAYRGGTEAF
TRBJ2-5	TRBV21-1	ASSTPGLAGGKTQY
TRBJ1-6	TRBV21-1	ASSKQVRVYNSPLH
TRBJ1-4	TRBV2	ASSESRNYEKLF
TRBJ2-3	TRBV5-1	ASSPQQGTLTDTQY
TRBJ1-2	TRBV10-1	ASSEGTGGMYGYT
TRBJ1-2	TRBV5-1	ASSTGQGGDGYT
TRBJ1-3	TRBV5-4	ASSRTVEAGGNTIY
TRBJ1-4	TRBV5-1	ASSSLTQPGEKLF
TRBJ2-1	TRBV6-4	ASSPTSSSYNEQF
TRBJ2-7	TRBV5-1	ASSLGTGGYEQY
TRBJ2-3	TRBV5-6	ASSTRTSGSQKDTDTQY
TRBJ1-6	TRBV19	ASSMGSRSRGSPLH
TRBJ2-7	TRBV5-1	ASSQGRDYEQY
TRBJ2-7	TRBV6-5	ASSSSGGYEQY
TRBJ1-1	TRBV11-1	ASSPQANTEAF
TRBJ1-1	TRBV5-4	ASSSRTGVNTEAF
TRBJ2-7	TRBV7-6	ASSLVGASGREGNEQY
TRBJ1-2	TRBV9	ASSVVTAIRGGYNYGYT
TRBJ1-6	TRBV28	ASSRQYNSPLH
TRBJ1-6	TRBV10-3	AISSSYNSPLH
TRBJ2-5	TRBV5-1	ASSFRSQEETQY
TRBJ2-2	TRBV5-1	ASSLGGPHTGELF
TRBJ1-1	TRBV6-6	ASTDTLMNTEAF
TRBJ1-2	TRBV25-1	ASSEQGSYGYT
TRBJ2-3	TRBV5-1	ASSLDPLAERTDTQY
TRBJ2-7	TRBV20-1	SASILAGVRYEQY
TRBJ1-5	TRBV25-1	ASSESGGGRGSNQPQH
TRBJ1-6	TRBV5-6	ASTPDRGRNSPLH
TRBJ2-4	TRBV6-2/TRBV6-3	ASSYRTGMLAKNIQY